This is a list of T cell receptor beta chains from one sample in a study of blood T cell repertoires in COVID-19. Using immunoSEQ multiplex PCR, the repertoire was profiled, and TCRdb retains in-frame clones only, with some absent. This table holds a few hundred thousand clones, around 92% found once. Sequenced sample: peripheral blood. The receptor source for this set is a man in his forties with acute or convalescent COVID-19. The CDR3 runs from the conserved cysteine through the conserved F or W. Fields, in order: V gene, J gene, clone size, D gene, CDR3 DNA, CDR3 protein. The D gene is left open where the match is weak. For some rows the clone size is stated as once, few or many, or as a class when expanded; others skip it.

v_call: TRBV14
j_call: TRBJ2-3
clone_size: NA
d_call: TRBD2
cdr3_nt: TGTGCCAGCAGCCGACTAGCGACTAGCACAGATACGCAGTATTTT
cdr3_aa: CASSRLATSTDTQYF

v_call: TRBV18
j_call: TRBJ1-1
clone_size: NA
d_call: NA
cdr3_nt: TGTGCCAGCTCACTCGACGGCAGGTCCCGAGAAGCTTTCTTT
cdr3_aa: CASSLDGRSREAFF

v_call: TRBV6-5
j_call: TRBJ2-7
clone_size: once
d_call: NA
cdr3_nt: TGTGCCAGCAAAAGAGGACCAGGGAACGAGCAGTACTTC
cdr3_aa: CASKRGPGNEQYF

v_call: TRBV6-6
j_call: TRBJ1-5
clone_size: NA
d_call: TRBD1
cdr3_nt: TGTGCCAGCACCGACAGGGGGGCTAGCAATCAGCCCCAGCATTTT
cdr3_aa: CASTDRGASNQPQHF

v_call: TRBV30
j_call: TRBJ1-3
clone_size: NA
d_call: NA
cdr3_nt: TGTGCCTGGACAGGGACTGGAAACACCATATATTTT
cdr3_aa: CAWTGTGNTIYF

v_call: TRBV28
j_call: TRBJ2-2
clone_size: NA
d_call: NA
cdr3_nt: TGTGCCAGCAGCCCGGGAGTGGTTCGGGGCGGGGAGCTGTTTTTT
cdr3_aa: CASSPGVVRGGELFF

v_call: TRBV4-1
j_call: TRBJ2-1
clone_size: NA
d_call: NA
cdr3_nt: TGCGCCAGCAGCCATCAAACTAGGAATGAGCAGTTCTTC
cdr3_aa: CASSHQTRNEQFF

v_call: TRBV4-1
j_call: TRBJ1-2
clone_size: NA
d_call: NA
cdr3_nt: TGCGCCAGCAGCCAAGAAACCACAGGGAAAATACGTGGCTACACCTTC
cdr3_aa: CASSQETTGKIRGYTF

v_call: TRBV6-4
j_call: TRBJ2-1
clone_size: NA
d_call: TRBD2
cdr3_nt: TGTGCCAGCAGTGACTCGACTAGCGGGAGGGGTGAGCAGTTCTTC
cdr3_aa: CASSDSTSGRGEQFF

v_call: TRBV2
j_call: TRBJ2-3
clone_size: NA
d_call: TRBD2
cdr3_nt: TGTGCCAGCAGTTCAAGCGGGAGAATGACAGATACGCAGTATTTT
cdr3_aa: CASSSSGRMTDTQYF

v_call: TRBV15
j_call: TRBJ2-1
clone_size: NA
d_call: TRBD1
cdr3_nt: TGTGCCACCAGCAGAGAGCGGGCCGGGACAGGGGCTGCTGAGCAGTTCTTC
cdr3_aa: CATSRERAGTGAAEQFF

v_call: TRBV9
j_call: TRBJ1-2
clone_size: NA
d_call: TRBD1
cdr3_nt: TGTGCCAGCAGCGTAGGACAGGGGGCCCTTGCTAGTTACACCTTC
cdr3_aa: CASSVGQGALASYTF

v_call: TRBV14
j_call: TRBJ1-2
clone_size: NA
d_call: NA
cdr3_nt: TGTGCCAGCAGCCCACTAGCCGGAAACTATGGCTACACCTTC
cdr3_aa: CASSPLAGNYGYTF

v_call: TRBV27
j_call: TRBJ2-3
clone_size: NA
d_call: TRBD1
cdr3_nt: TGTGCCAGCAGTTCACCGGGACAGGGGACAGATACGCAGTATTTT
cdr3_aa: CASSSPGQGTDTQYF

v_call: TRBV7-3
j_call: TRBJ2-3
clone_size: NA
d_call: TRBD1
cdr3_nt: TGTGCCAGCAGCCTACGGGACAGGGGTACAGATACGCAGTATTTT
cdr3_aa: CASSLRDRGTDTQYF

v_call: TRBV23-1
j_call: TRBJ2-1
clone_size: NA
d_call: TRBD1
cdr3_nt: TGCGCCAGGAGGGGGCTCTCCTACAATGAGCAGTTCTTC
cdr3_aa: CARRGLSYNEQFF

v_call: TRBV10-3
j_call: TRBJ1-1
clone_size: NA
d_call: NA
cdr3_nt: TGTGCCATCAGTGACATTGGGACAACGAACACTGAAGCTTTCTTT
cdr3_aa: CAISDIGTTNTEAFF

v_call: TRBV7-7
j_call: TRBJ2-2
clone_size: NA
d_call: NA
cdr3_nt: TGTGCTAGCAGCTTACGGATGCTAGCGCCTAGCGCCGGGGAGCTGTTTTTT
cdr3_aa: CASSLRMLAPSAGELFF

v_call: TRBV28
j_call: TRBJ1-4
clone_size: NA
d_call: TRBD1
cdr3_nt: TGTGCCAGCAGTTCTGGGCAGGGGGCGCAGACTAATGAAAAACTGTTTTTT
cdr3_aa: CASSSGQGAQTNEKLFF

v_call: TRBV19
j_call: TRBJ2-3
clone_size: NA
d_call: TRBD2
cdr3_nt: TGTGCCAGTCGATATAAGGGACTAGCGGGGCTAGATACGCAGTATTTT
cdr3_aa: CASRYKGLAGLDTQYF

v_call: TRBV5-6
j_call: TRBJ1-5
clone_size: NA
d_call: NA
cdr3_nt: TGTGCCAGCAGCTTTACAGGTCAGGACCAGCCCCAGCATTTT
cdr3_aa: CASSFTGQDQPQHF

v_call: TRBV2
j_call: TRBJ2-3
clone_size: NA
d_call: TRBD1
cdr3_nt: TGTGCCAGCAGGGTGACAGGGGGGGCAGATACGCAGTATTTT
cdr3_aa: CASRVTGGADTQYF

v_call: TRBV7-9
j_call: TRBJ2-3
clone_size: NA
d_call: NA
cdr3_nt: TGTGCCAGCAGCTTTGGAGGGCTCACAGATACGCAGTATTTT
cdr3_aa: CASSFGGLTDTQYF

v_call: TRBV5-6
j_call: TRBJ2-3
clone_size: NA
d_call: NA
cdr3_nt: TGTGCCAGCAGCCCGCCTGAAGGGGAAGACACAGATACGCAGTATTTT
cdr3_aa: CASSPPEGEDTDTQYF

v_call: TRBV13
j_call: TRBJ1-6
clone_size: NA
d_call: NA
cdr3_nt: TGTGCCAGCAGCTTAGGCACAGGGAGCTATTCACCCCTCCACTTT
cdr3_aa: CASSLGTGSYSPLHF

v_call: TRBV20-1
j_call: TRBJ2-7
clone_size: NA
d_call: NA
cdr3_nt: TGCAGTGCTAGTCCTACAGGGTACCCGTCCTACGAGCAGTACTTC
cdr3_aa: CSASPTGYPSYEQYF

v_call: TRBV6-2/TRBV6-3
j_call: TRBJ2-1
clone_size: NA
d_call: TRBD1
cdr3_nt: TGTGCCAGCAGTCGCCGGGACAGGGTAACCTACTACAATGAGCAGTTCTTC
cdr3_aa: CASSRRDRVTYYNEQFF

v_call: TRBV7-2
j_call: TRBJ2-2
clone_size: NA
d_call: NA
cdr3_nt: TGTGCCAGCAGCTTAGACCGGGGGACCGGGGAGCTGTTTTTT
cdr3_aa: CASSLDRGTGELFF

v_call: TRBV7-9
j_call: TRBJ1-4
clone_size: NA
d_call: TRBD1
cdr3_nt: TGTGCCAGCAGCCCTTGGACAGGGAGGCACGAAAAACTGTTTTTT
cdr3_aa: CASSPWTGRHEKLFF

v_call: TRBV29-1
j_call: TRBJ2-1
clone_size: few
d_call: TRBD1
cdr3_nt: TGCAGCGTTGAGACAGGGGTGGACAATGAGCAGTTCTTC
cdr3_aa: CSVETGVDNEQFF

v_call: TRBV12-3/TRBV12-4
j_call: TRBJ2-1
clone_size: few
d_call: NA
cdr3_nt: TGTGCCAGCAGCCAGGGTAGCAATGAGCAGTTCTTC
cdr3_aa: CASSQGSNEQFF

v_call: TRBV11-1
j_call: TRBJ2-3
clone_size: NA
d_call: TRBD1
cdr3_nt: TGTGCCAGCAGCTTACTAGGGGGCGCAGATACGCAGTATTTT
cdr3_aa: CASSLLGGADTQYF

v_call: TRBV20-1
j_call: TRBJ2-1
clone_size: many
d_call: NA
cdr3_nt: TGCAGTGCTAGATCGCTAGACCTGTTCTTC
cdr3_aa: CSARSLDLFF

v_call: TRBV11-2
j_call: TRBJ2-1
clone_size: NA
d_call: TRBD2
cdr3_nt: TGTGCCAGCAGCTTAGATGGGACTAGCGGCAATGAGCAGTTCTTC
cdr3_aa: CASSLDGTSGNEQFF

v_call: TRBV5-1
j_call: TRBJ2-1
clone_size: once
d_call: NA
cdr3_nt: TGCGCCAGCAGCTTGAACGCGCGCCCCTACAATGAGCAGTTCTTC
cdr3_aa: CASSLNARPYNEQFF

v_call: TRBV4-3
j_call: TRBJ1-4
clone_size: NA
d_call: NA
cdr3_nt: TGCGCCAGCAGCCAAAGCGGTTCCGGGGGAGATGAAAAACTGTTTTTT
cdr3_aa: CASSQSGSGGDEKLFF

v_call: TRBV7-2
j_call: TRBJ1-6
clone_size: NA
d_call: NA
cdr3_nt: TGTGCCAGCAGCGCGATAGGGGATTATAATTCACCCCTCCACTTT
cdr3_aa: CASSAIGDYNSPLHF

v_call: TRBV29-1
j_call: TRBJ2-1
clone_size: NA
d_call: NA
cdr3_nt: TGCAGCGTTGCATCAGGGAAGCAGTTCTTC
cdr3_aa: CSVASGKQFF

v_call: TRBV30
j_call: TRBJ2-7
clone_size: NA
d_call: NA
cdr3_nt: TGTGCCTGGAGTCCTGAGGCCAGACTACGATGGCAGTACTTC
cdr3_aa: CAWSPEARLRWQYF

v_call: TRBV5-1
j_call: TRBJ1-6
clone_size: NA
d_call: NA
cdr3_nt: TGCGCCAGCAGCTTGGACGGAGGGAATTCACCCCTCCACTTT
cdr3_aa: CASSLDGGNSPLHF

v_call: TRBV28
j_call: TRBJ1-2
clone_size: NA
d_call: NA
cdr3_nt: TGTGCCAGCAGATACTCAACAGGGACTAACTATGGCTACACCTTC
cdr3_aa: CASRYSTGTNYGYTF

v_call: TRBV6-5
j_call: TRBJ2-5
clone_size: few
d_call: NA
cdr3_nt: TGTGCCAGCAACCGGGACTCACTAGAGACCCAGTACTTC
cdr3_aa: CASNRDSLETQYF

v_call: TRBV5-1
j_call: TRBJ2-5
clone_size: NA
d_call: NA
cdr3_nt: TGCGCCAGCAGCTTTGGCATTGCTGGAGGGGAGATCCAGTACTTC
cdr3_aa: CASSFGIAGGEIQYF

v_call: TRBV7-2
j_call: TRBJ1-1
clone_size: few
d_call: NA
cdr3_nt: TGTGCCAGCAGCCCCTACAGGGAAGTTAATGAAGCTTTCTTT
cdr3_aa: CASSPYREVNEAFF

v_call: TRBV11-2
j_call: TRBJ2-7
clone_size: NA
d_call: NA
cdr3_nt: TGTGCCAGCAGCTCCCTAGGTTTAGAGCAGTACTTC
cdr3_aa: CASSSLGLEQYF